Below, 7 T cell receptor beta chains from the same sample are listed, as sequenced in a study of blood T cell repertoires in COVID-19. Sequenced by immunoSEQ multiplex PCR; TCRdb stores in-frame clones only, minus some. This sample has over 130,000 clones, with more than 65% found just once. Input material: peripheral blood. Every receptor here comes from a human donor in a cohort sampled during active COVID-19.

This clone was counted a single time. The chain carries TRBV29-1 and TRBJ2-3; TRBD1 aligns across 10 bases. This CDR3 is built from 13 residues. Germline CDR1 reads SQVTM; CDR2 reads ANQGSEA. V lost 5 bases to trimming and J lost 4 bases; unmatched junction nucleotides: 3. CDR3 DNA: TGCAGCGTTTGGGACAGGGGACCAGATACGCAGTATTTT. Amino acids: CSVWDRGPDTQYF.

This clone was recorded only once. This sequence joins TRBV14 and TRBJ2-7; 8 positions match TRBD1. The junction had 16 bases not matched to a gene; V was cut back by 1 base and J by 8 bases. The CDR3 is made up of 17 amino acids. CDR1 and CDR2 (germline): SGHDN, FVKESK. The CDR3 spells CASSQVRYGTGRDKQYF. The CDR3 DNA reads TGTGCCAGCAGCCAAGTTAGGTACGGGACAGGACGAGACAAGCAGTACTTC.

This clone was counted a single time. This chain uses TRBV19 with TRBJ2-3; possibly TRBD1 for D (6 bases). Per germline, CDR1 LNHDA and CDR2 SQIVND (reference sequence). CDR3 length: 13 residues. V was trimmed by 2 bases and J by 4 bases, leaving 7 bases between them. DNA of the CDR3: TGTGCCAGTAGTATAACAGGGTCAGATACGCAGTATTTT. Translating gives CASSITGSDTQYF.

The V and J genes are TRBV19 and TRBJ1-6; 7 positions agree with TRBD1. The CDR3 is 17 amino acids. From germline, CDR1 is LNHDA and CDR2 SQIVND (reference sequence). V gave up 5 bases and J gave up 6 bases; unmatched junction bases: 13. In DNA form, the CDR3 reads TGTGCCAGTAGTCTCAACGCCCCGGACAGGATTAATTCACCCCTCCACTTT. This translates into CASSLNAPDRINSPLHF.

This rearrangement joins TRBV18 to TRBJ1-3; 8 nucleotides agree with TRBD1. Germline values: CDR1 KGHSH, CDR2 LQKENI. V lost 2 bases and J lost 1; bases outside the gene matches: 4. This CDR3 has 16 residues. The chain's CDR3 is CASSPGQGQSGNTIYF. CDR3 coding DNA: TGTGCCAGCTCACCAGGACAGGGCCAATCTGGAAACACCATATATTTT.

The chain carries TRBV2 and TRBJ1-5; TRBD1 aligns across 9 bases. With V trimmed by 7 bases and J by 2 bases, 3 bases remained unmatched. This CDR3 has 14 residues. Germline V gene lookup returns CDR1 SNHLY and CDR2 FYNNEI. CDR3 loop: CASKDRGGNQPQHF. CDR3 nucleotides: TGTGCCAGCAAGGACAGGGGCGGCAATCAGCCCCAGCATTTT.

V usage is TRBV4-1 and J usage is TRBJ1-2; TRBD1 is a possible D gene (5 bases). The CDR3 totals 15 residues. V shed 4 bases and J shed 1 base, with 13 bases lying between them. Per the germline V gene, CDR1 is MGHRA and CDR2 is YSYEKL. The CDR3 DNA follows: TGCGCCAGCAGCCCGCGCAGGGAAGTTAACTATGGCTACACCTTC. Its protein product is CASSPRREVNYGYTF.